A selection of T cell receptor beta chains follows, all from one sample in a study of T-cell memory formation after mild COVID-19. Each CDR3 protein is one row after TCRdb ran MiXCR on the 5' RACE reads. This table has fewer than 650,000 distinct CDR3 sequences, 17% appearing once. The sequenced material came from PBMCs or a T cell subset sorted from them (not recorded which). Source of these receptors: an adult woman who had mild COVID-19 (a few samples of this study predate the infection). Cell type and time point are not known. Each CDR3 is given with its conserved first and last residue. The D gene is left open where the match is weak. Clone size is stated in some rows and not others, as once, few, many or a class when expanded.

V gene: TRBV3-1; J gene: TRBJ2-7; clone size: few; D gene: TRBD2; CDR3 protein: CASSQGLAGGRYEQYF; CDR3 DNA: TGTGCCAGCAGCCAGGGACTAGCGGGAGGGAGGTACGAGCAGTACTTC
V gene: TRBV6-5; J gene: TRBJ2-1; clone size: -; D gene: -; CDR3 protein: CASSSVGAPSLF; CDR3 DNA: TGTGCCAGCAGTTCGGTGGGGGCCCCCTCTCTCTTC
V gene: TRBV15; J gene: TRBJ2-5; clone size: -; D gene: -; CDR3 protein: CATSRRGGSETQYF; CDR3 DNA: TGTGCCACCAGCAGAAGGGGGGGTTCAGAGACCCAGTACTTC
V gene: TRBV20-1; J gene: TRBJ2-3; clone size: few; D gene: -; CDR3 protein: CSASRRTDTQYF; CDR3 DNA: TGCAGTGCATCTAGGCGCACAGATACGCAGTATTTT
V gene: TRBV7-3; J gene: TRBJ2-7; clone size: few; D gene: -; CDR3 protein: CASSLTGGLGQNFYEQYF; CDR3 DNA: TGTGCCAGCAGCTTAACGGGAGGTCTGGGACAAAATTTCTACGAGCAGTACTTC
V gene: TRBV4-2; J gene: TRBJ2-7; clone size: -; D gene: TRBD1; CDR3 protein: CASSQDGTGTSYEQYF; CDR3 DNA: TGTGCCAGCAGCCAAGATGGGACAGGGACTTCCTACGAGCAGTACTTC
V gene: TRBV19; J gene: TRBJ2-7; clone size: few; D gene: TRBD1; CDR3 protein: CASNNPGQGIYEQYF; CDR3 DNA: TGTGCCAGTAATAACCCGGGACAGGGAATCTACGAGCAGTACTTC
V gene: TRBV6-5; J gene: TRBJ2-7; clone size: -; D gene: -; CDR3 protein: CASSWNRIYEQYF; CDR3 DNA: TGTGCCAGCAGTTGGAACAGGATCTACGAGCAGTACTTC
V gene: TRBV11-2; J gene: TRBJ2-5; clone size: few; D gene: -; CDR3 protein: CASSLESSQETQYF; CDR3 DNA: TGTGCCAGCAGCTTAGAAAGCAGCCAAGAGACCCAGTACTTC
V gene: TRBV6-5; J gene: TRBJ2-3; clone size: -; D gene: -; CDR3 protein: CASSYSRTVETDTQYF; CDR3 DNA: TGTGCCAGCAGTTACTCTAGGACAGTGGAGACAGATACGCAGTATTTT
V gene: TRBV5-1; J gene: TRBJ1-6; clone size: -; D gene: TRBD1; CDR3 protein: CASSRTSRDRAGNSPLHF; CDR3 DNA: TGCGCCAGCAGCCGTACCTCCCGGGACAGGGCGGGAAATTCACCCCTCCACTTT
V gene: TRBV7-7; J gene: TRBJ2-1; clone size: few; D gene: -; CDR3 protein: CASSVPPGTEQFF; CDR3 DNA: TGTGCCAGCAGCGTTCCCCCCGGGACTGAGCAGTTCTTC
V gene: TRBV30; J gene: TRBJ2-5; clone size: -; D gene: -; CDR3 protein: CAWSAGRRETQYF; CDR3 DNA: TGTGCCTGGAGCGCGGGGCGGAGAGAGACCCAGTACTTC
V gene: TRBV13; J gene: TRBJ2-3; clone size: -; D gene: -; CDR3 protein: CASNLWGGETDTQYF; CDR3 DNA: TGTGCCAGCAACTTATGGGGCGGGGAGACAGATACGCAGTATTTT
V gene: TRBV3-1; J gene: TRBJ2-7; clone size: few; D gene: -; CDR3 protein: CASRPARGYEQYF; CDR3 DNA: TGTGCCAGCCGTCCCGCCCGAGGGTACGAGCAGTACTTC
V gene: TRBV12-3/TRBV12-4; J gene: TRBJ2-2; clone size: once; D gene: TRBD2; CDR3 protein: CASRGLAGGIGELFF; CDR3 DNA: TGTGCCAGCCGAGGACTAGCGGGAGGTATCGGGGAGCTGTTTTTT
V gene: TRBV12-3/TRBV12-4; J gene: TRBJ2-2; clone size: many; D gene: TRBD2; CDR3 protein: CASSRYSGRTGELFF; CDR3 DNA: TGTGCCAGCAGCCGCTATAGCGGGAGGACCGGGGAGCTGTTTTTT
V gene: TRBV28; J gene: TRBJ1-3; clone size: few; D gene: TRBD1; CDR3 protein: CASSPSGTGPAGNTIYF; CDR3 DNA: TGTGCCAGCAGCCCCTCCGGGACAGGGCCGGCTGGAAACACCATATATTTT
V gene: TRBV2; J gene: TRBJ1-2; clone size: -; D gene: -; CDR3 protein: CASSEGRERPFSDGYTF; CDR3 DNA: TGTGCCAGCAGTGAAGGGAGGGAACGACCTTTTTCGGATGGCTACACCTTC
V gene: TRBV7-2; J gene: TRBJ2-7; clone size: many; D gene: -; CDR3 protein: CASSYLVSYEQYF; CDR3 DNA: TGTGCCAGCAGCTATTTGGTTTCATACGAGCAGTACTTC
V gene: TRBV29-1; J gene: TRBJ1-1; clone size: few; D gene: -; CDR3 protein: CSVVGDDTEAFF; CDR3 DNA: TGCAGCGTTGTCGGGGATGACACTGAAGCTTTCTTT
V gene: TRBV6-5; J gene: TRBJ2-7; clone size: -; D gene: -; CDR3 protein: CASSTTLGIYEQYF; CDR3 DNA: TGTGCCAGCAGTACCACCTTGGGAATCTACGAGCAGTACTTC
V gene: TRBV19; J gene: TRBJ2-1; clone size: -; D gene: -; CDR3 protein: CASSLGLGRNEQFF; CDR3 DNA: TGTGCCAGTAGTCTGGGACTGGGTCGCAATGAGCAGTTCTTC
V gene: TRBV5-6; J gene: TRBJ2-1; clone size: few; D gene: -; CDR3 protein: CASSKAYVAVRSYNEQFF; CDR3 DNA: TGTGCCAGCAGCAAAGCGTACGTAGCGGTACGCTCCTACAATGAGCAGTTCTTC
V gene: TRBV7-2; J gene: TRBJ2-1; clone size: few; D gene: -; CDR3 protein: CASSWGRLGINEQFF; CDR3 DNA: TGTGCCAGCAGCTGGGGAAGGCTAGGGATAAATGAGCAGTTCTTC
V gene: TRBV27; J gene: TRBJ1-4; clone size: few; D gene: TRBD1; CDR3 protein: CAPEGANNEKLFF; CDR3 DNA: TGTGCCCCCGAGGGGGCCAATAATGAAAAACTGTTTTTT
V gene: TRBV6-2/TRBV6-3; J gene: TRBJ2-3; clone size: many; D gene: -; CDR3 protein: CASRDPLDTQYF; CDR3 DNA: TGTGCCAGCAGAGACCCCCTGGATACGCAGTATTTT
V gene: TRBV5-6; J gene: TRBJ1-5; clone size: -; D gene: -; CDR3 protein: CASSLSNNQPQHF; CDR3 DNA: TGTGCCAGCAGCCTAAGTAACAATCAGCCCCAGCATTTT
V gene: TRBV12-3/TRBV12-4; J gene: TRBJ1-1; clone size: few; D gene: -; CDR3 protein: CASSQVSNVNTEAFF; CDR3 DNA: TGTGCCAGCAGCCAAGTTAGTAATGTGAACACTGAAGCTTTCTTT
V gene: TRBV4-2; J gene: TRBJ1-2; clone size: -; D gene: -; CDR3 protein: CASSQEDSFLYGYTF; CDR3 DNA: TGTGCCAGCAGCCAAGAGGACAGTTTCCTCTATGGCTACACCTTC
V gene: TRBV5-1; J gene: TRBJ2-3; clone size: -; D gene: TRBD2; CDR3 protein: CASSSATGSGRRTDTQYF; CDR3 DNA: TGCGCCAGCAGCTCCGCTACGGGGAGCGGGAGAAGGACAGATACGCAGTATTTT
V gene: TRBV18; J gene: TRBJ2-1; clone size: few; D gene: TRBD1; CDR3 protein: CASSPYYGTGVLNEQFF; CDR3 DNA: TGTGCCAGCTCACCTTACTACGGGACAGGGGTTCTCAATGAGCAGTTCTTC
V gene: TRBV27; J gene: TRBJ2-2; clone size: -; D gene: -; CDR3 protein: CASSLYGGVGELFF; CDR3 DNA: TGTGCCAGCAGTTTATATGGCGGAGTCGGGGAGCTGTTTTTT
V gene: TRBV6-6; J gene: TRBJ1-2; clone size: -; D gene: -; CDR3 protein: CASSLEVGAKTF; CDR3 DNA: TGTGCCAGCAGTCTGGAGGTTGGGGCTAAGACCTTC
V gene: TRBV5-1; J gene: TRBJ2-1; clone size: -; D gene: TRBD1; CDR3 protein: CASSQGQGYNEQFF; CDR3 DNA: TGCGCCAGCAGCCAAGGACAGGGATACAATGAGCAGTTCTTC
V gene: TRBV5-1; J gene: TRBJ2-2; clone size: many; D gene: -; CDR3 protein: CASSDLLRDQDLTGELFF; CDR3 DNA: TGCGCCAGCAGCGACCTCCTCCGGGACCAGGACTTAACCGGGGAGCTGTTTTTT
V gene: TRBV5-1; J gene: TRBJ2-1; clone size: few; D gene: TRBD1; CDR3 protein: CASSLGQGATGSFNEQFF; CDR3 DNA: TGCGCCAGCAGCTTGGGGCAGGGGGCTACCGGATCTTTCAATGAGCAGTTCTTC
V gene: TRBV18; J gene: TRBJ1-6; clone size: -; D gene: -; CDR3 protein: CASSLNRDNSPLHF; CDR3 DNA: TGTGCCAGCTCACTTAACAGAGATAATTCACCCCTCCACTTT
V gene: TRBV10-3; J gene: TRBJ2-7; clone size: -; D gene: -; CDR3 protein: CAITDNLQGGEQYF; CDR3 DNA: TGTGCCATCACCGACAACTTACAGGGCGGCGAGCAGTACTTC
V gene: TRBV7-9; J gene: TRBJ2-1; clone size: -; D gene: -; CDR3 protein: CASSLALRDHNEQFF; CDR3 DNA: TGTGCCAGCAGCTTAGCATTGCGGGACCACAATGAGCAGTTCTTC
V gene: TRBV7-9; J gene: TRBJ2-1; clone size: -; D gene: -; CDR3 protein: CASSLGWTTNNEQFF; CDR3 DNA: TGTGCCAGCAGCTTAGGTTGGACAACTAACAATGAGCAGTTCTTC
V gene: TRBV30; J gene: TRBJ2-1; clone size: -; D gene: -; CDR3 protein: CAWSVRSWGKYNEQFF; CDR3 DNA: TGTGCCTGGAGTGTACGATCTTGGGGGAAGTACAATGAGCAGTTCTTC
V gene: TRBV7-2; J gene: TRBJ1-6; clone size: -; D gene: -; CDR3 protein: CASSLGVGLESPLHF; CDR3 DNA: TGTGCCAGCAGCTTAGGGGTGGGGCTGGAATCACCCCTCCACTTT
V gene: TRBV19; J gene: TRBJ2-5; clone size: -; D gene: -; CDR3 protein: CASRSRDVLQETQYF; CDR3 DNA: TGTGCCAGTAGGTCCAGGGACGTTCTTCAAGAGACCCAGTACTTC
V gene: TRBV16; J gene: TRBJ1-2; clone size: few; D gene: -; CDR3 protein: CASSQYQRNYGYTF; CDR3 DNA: TGTGCCAGCAGCCAATATCAACGGAACTATGGCTACACCTTC
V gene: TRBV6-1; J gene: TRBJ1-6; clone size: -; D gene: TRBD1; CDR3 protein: CASRRQGRFDNSPLHF; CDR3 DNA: TGTGCCAGCCGCCGACAGGGACGTTTCGACAATTCACCCCTCCACTTT
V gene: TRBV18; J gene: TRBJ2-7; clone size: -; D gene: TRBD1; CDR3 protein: CASSPKDRALSYEQYF; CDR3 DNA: TGTGCCAGCTCACCCAAGGACAGGGCTCTCTCCTACGAGCAGTACTTC
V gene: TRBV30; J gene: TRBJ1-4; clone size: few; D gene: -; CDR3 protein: CAWRTISALSTAPTNEKLFF; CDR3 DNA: TGTGCCTGGAGAACTATTTCGGCCCTATCCACAGCTCCAACTAATGAAAAACTGTTTTTT